Listed here are 9 T cell receptor beta chains from one sample, sequenced in a study of control samples from healthy donors and cancer patients (dated by TCRdb to 2020 to 2021). Libraries came from the immunoSEQ multiplex PCR assay. TCRdb holds this immuneACCESS table with in-frame rearrangements only. Some clones are missing; in checked studies, unresolved V genes explain under half, and the rest has no known cause. For this sample there are 40,000 to 60,000 clones; roughly 86% appear just once. Clones ranked in the top ten supply over 35% of the sample. Sequences were obtained from PBMCs. These receptors originate from a middle-aged man with head and neck cancer.

This chain connects TRBV7-7 to TRBJ2-1; TRBD2 matches 7 bases. V was clipped by 10 bases and J by 5 bases; unmatched bases: 8. Germline loops: CDR1 SSHAT, CDR2 FNYEAQ (reference sequence). This CDR3 comprises 13 residues. The DNA for the CDR3 is TGTGCCACGGGGGGAGAGAGTAACAATGAGCAGTTCTTC. Translating gives CATGGESNNEQFF.

The gene calls are TRBV3-1 (or the pseudogene TRBV3-2) and TRBJ1-2; no clear D gene. Trimming removed 1 base at V and 4 bases at J, with 4 bases between. CDR3 length: 12 amino acids. Looked up from germline, CDR1 is LGHDT and CDR2 is YNNKEL (reference sequence). The CDR3 region is CASSQGGYGYTF. The CDR3 nucleotides are TGTGCCAGCAGCCAAGGGGGCTATGGCTACACCTTC.

This clone was detected a few times. This sequence joins TRBV6-5 and TRBJ1-1; TRBD1 might be the D (5 bases). Germline-derived CDR1 and CDR2 are MNHEY and SVGAGI. Trimming cost V 6 bases and J 3 bases, with 8 bases left between them. The CDR3 runs 12 residues. The chain's CDR3 is CASSTTDTEAFF. Here the CDR3 DNA reads TGTGCCAGCAGCACGACAGACACTGAAGCTTTCTTT.

This clone has a handful of counts. The chain is built from TRBV5-1 and TRBJ1-6, with a tentative D call TRBD1 (6 bases). V was shortened by 4 bases and J by 8 bases, with 16 bases between the two germline ends. Germline assignment: CDR1 SGHRS and CDR2 YFSETQ. The CDR3 sequence is 15 residues long. The CDR3 loop reads CASSTGTMTDSPLHF. The DNA of the CDR3 is TGCGCCAGCAGCACAGGGACGATGACAGATTCACCCCTCCACTTT.

The V and J genes are TRBV6-2 or TRBV6-3 and TRBJ2-7; D uncertain. V shed 5 bases and J shed 5 bases, with 10 bases lying between them. The germline CDR1 and CDR2 sequences are MNHEY and SVGEGT. The CDR3 has 12 amino acids. CDR3 sequence reads: CASSQTSDEQYF. The CDR3 DNA is TGTGCCAGCAGTCAGACCTCGGACGAGCAGTACTTC.

This chain links TRBV5-8 with TRBJ2-3; 11 bases align to TRBD2. Trimming cost V 1 base and J 2 bases; bases outside gene matches: 3. The CDR3 extends over 16 amino acids. CDR1 SGHTS and CDR2 YDEGEE come from the germline V gene. The DNA of the CDR3 is TGTGCCAGCAGCTTGAGGACTAGCGGGTTCACAGATACGCAGTATTTT. Translated, it gives CASSLRTSGFTDTQYF.

V is TRBV6-2 or TRBV6-3 and J is TRBJ1-1, with 7 positions matching TRBD1. Germline V gene sequence: CDR1 MNHEY, CDR2 SVGEGT. There are 13 residues in the CDR3. J was trimmed by 2 bases and V by 5 bases; bases with no gene match: 2. CDR3 DNA: TGTGCCAGCAGTCACAGGGGAAACACTGAAGCTTTCTTT. Encoded protein: CASSHRGNTEAFF.

The rearrangement links TRBV3-1 (or the pseudogene TRBV3-2) to TRBJ2-3; D is unclear. This CDR3 comprises 12 residues. Germline CDR1 reads LGHDT; CDR2 reads YNNKEL (reference sequence). Trimming pared 2 bases from V and 2 bases from J, leaving 2 bases between. CDR3 DNA: TGTGCCAGCAGCCAACTCACAGATACGCAGTATTTT. This translates into CASSQLTDTQYF.

The V and J genes are TRBV9 and TRBJ2-5; 8 bases fit TRBD2. CDR3 size: 17 residues. Germline lookup yields CDR1 SGDLS and CDR2 YYNGEE. V trimming: 4 bases; J trimming: 2 bases; junction bases outside the gene matches: 13. This chain's CDR3 is CASSPRSGVAGQETQYF. The CDR3 DNA reads as TGTGCCAGCAGCCCCCGATCGGGAGTAGCGGGGCAAGAGACCCAGTACTTC.